Detailed here is one TCR beta chain. As yet, its antigen is unknown. The PCR was carried out with 60 Vbeta primers and 13 Jbeta primers. The method was immunoSEQ multiplex PCR; TCRdb's version includes in-frame clones alone and lacks a portion of them. Of 110,000 or so clones listed, about four fifths were seen once; the top ten hold 2.5%. This record comes from a study of cytomegalovirus exposure and HLA in healthy donors. Notes on the study in general: A previous analysis found most TCR beta V segments productive roughly 90% or roughly 30% of the time. Donor immune exposure was known only as CMV serostatus. Roughly uniform sequencing depth across donors was assumed, possibly incorrectly. Prediction of most subjects' HLA-A and HLA-B alleles by TCR beta sequences was reportedly accurate.

CDR3 length: 15 amino acids. In germline, CDR1 is SNHLY, CDR2 FYNNEI. The J segment lost 0 bases and the V segment lost 11 bases, leaving 12 bases of the junction unmatched. The chain employs TRBV2 and TRBJ1-2, with 7 bases identical to TRBD1. The clonotype comes from a woman younger than 30 in good health and CMV-seronegative. Source material: PBMCs. The CDR3 here is CALFRQGNPNYGYTF. CDR3 DNA sequence: TGTGCCCTCTTCCGACAGGGCAATCCTAACTATGGCTACACCTTC.